This entry lists 24 T cell receptor beta chains sequenced from one sample in a study of T-cell memory formation after mild COVID-19 (dated by TCRdb to the early 2020s). Libraries came from 5' RACE. The instrument was an Illumina NovaSeq 6000. The raw public reads went through TCRdb reprocessing: fastp at Q25, MiXCR clone calling, in-frame beta chains kept. Each CDR3 protein appears once, grouped with its most common genes and DNA. Counted in this sample were fewer than 90,000 distinct CDR3 sequences; roughly 14% of them appeared once. 25% to 35% of the sample rests with the top ten. The sequencing input was PBMCs or a T cell subset sorted from them (not recorded which). The receptors here all came from an adult woman who had mild COVID-19 (a few samples of this study predate the infection). The sample titles of this study are shuffled in the database, so cell type and time point are left out; the donor was told from shared clones.

The chain employs TRBV12-3 or TRBV12-4 and TRBJ2-3, with 9 bases fitting TRBD2. The CDR3 totals 16 residues. V gave up 6 bases and J gave up 3 bases; unmatched junction bases: 10. CDR3 amino acids: CASSPRGRAGTDTQYF. For the CDR3, the DNA is TGTGCCAGCAGCCCCCGCGGGAGGGCCGGGACAGATACGCAGTATTTT.

J is TRBJ1-4 and V is TRBV7-8; 7 bases align to TRBD1. From germline, CDR1 is SGHVS and CDR2 FQNEAQ. The CDR3 is made up of 15 amino acids. V dropped 5 bases and J dropped 2; count of bases not matched to a gene: 5. The CDR3, as DNA: TGTGCCAGCAGCCTAAGGGGGCAGACTAATGAAAAACTGTTTTTT. As protein: CASSLRGQTNEKLFF.

The gene calls are TRBV3-1 and TRBJ2-1; no clear D. The germline V and J ends were trimmed by 2 bases and 7 bases, with 9 bases remaining between them. The CDR3 sequence is 13 residues long. CDR1 is LGHDT and CDR2 is YNNKEL in the germline V gene (reference sequence). The CDR3: CASSQSRLNEQFF. The CDR3 DNA is TGTGCCAGCAGCCAATCCAGGTTGAATGAGCAGTTCTTC.

This clonotype showed up just a few times. The J gene is TRBJ1-2, the V gene TRBV7-9, with 8 bases aligning to TRBD1. Germline V lookup: CDR1 SEHNR, CDR2 FQNEAQ (reference sequence). The trim removed 5 bases at V and 0 bases at J, leaving 5 bases unmatched. The CDR3 sequence is 15 residues long. CDR3 residues: CASSHPGQANYGYTF. In DNA, the CDR3 is TGTGCCAGCAGCCACCCGGGACAGGCTAACTATGGCTACACCTTC.

The chain links TRBV5-1 to TRBJ2-5; TRBD2 aligns across 7 bases. V trimming: 0 bases; J trimming: 0 bases; junction bases outside the gene matches: 2. This CDR3 is 15 amino acids long. Germline V gene sequence: CDR1 SGHRS, CDR2 YFSETQ. The CDR3 here is CASSLASGDQETQYF. In nucleotides, the CDR3 is TGCGCCAGCAGCTTGGCTAGCGGAGACCAAGAGACCCAGTACTTC. The entire variable domain, with the rest obtained from reference TRBV5-1 and TRBJ2-5, is as follows: KAGVTQTPRYLIKTRGQQVTLSCSPISGHRSVSWYQQTPGQGLQFLFEYFSETQRNKGNFPGRFSGRQFSNSRSEMNVSTLELGDSALYLCASSLASGDQETQYFGPGTRLLVL.

The chain links TRBV27 to TRBJ2-7; weak D call: TRBD1 (5 bases). There are 13 residues in the CDR3. The germline CDR1 and CDR2 sequences are MNHEY and SMNVEV (reference sequence). V shed 6 bases and J shed 4 bases, with 13 bases lying between them. The CDR3: CASRELQGYEQYF. CDR3 bases: TGTGCCAGCAGAGAACTTCAGGGTTACGAGCAGTACTTC.

This clonotype has more than one count but fewer than ten. The rearrangement joins TRBV5-1 to TRBJ2-7; unclear D gene. In germline, CDR1 is SGHRS, CDR2 YFSETQ. Trimming took off 2 bases at V and 3 bases at J, with 0 bases between the two ends. The CDR3 loop spans 10 amino acids. CDR3 bases: TGCGCCAGCAGCTTCTACGAGCAGTACTTC. Its translation is CASSFYEQYF.

About this clonotype itself: Germline is not matched at one junction end, which may reflect a read error. V gene TRBV19 combines with J gene TRBJ2-7; D is perhaps TRBD1 (5 bases). The germline V gene encodes CDR1 LNHDA and CDR2 SQIVND (reference sequence). This CDR3 is 14 amino acids long. CDR3 DNA: TGTGCCAGGAGTATGGAGCAGGGATCCTACGAGCAGTACTTC. This gives the protein CARSMEQGSYEQYF.

The rearrangement joins TRBV11-3 to TRBJ2-2; weak D call: TRBD1 (7 bases). Trimming shortened V by 5 bases and J by 0 bases, and 19 bases separated the two germline ends. Germline V lookup: CDR1 SGHNT, CDR2 YENEEA. CDR3 length equals 18 residues. CDR3 sequence: CASSPGDSLVANTGELFF. The CDR3, as DNA: TGTGCCAGCAGCCCGGGGGACAGCCTAGTTGCGAACACCGGGGAGCTGTTTTTT.

The rearrangement links TRBV2 to TRBJ2-5; 10 bases agree with TRBD1. The CDR3 has 15 amino acids. Trimming took 5 bases from V and 2 from J; bases not matched to a gene: 5. Germline CDR1 and CDR2: SNHLY and FYNNEI. The CDR3 reads CASSFGTGAQETQYF. DNA for the CDR3: TGTGCCAGCAGTTTCGGGACAGGGGCGCAAGAGACCCAGTACTTC.

The chain has TRBV25-1 and TRBJ1-6, with D possibly matching TRBD1 (5 bases). Germline V gene sequence: CDR1 MGHDK, CDR2 SYGVNS. This CDR3 is built from 14 residues. Trimming removed 6 bases at V and 9 bases at J, with 15 bases between. Written as DNA, the CDR3 is TGTGCCAGCAGAGACAGCCAGTGGCTTTCACCCCTCCACTTT. This gives the protein CASRDSQWLSPLHF.

The V and J genes are TRBV30 and TRBJ1-1, with no clear D. This CDR3 has 15 amino acids. V was pared by 0 bases and J by 6 bases, with 17 bases between. Germline lookup yields CDR1 GTSNPN and CDR2 SVGIG (reference sequence). The CDR3 DNA reads as TGTGCCTGGAGTGTACTTGGCGCCCGGAGTTCTGAAGCTTTCTTT. Translation: CAWSVLGARSSEAFF.

The chain joins TRBV4-3 to TRBJ2-3, with 10 bases lining up with TRBD1. J was trimmed by 1 base and V by 0 bases; bases with no gene match: 10. The CDR3 consists of 19 residues. Germline loops: CDR1 LGHNA, CDR2 YSLEER. In nucleotides, the CDR3 is TGCGCCAGCAGCCAAGAAGACAGGGGGCTTAATTCGGGCACAGATACGCAGTATTTT. Translated: CASSQEDRGLNSGTDTQYF.

The chain couples TRBV20-1 to TRBJ2-3, with 8 bases fitting TRBD1. This CDR3 contains 15 residues. Germline assignment: CDR1 DFQATT and CDR2 SNEGSKA (reference sequence). V was clipped by 0 bases and J by 5 bases; unmatched bases: 7. The CDR3 coding sequence is TGCAGTGCTAGAGATTTACAGGGGGTCGGAGATACGCAGTATTTT. It encodes CSARDLQGVGDTQYF.

V is TRBV9 and J is TRBJ2-1; TRBD1 matches at 8 bases. Per the germline V gene, CDR1 is SGDLS and CDR2 is YYNGEE. Unmatched junction bases numbered 15, after V lost 4 bases and J lost 6 bases. The CDR3 extends over 17 amino acids. The CDR3 is CASSSSQGAGIRNEQFF. CDR3 coding DNA: TGTGCCAGCAGCTCCTCTCAGGGGGCCGGGATACGCAATGAGCAGTTCTTC.

V gene TRBV9 combines with J gene TRBJ1-1; weak D call: TRBD1 (6 bases). Deletions cut 4 bases from V and 3 bases from J, with 10 bases between. Germline values: CDR1 SGDLS, CDR2 YYNGEE. This CDR3 has 13 residues. The CDR3 protein is CASSLQGYTEAFF. DNA for the CDR3: TGTGCCAGCAGCTTACAGGGATACACTGAAGCTTTCTTT. The whole variable domain, remainder taken from reference TRBV9 and TRBJ1-1, is DSGVTQTPKHLITATGQRVTLRCSPRSGDLSVYWYQQSLDQGLQFLIQYYNGEERAKGNILERFSAQQFPDLHSELNLSSLELGDSALYFCASSLQGYTEAFFGQGTRLTVV.

This clonotype turned up a few times. This chain connects TRBV11-2 to TRBJ2-1; D gene ambiguous. CDR1 and CDR2 (germline): SGHAT, FQNNGV. Trimming left V 5 bases short and J 6 bases short, with 17 bases between. The CDR3 is 15 amino acids. The CDR3 DNA sequence: TGTGCCAGCAGCCCGTACTTTGGGAACTTCAATGAGCAGTTCTTC. It specifies CASSPYFGNFNEQFF. The full variable domain, in which reference TRBV11-2 and TRBJ2-1 provide the parts outside the CDR3, is EAGVAQSPRYKIIEKRQSVAFWCNPISGHATLYWYQQILGQGPKLLIQFQNNGVVDDSQLPKDRFSAERLKGVDSTLKIQPAKLEDSAVYLCASSPYFGNFNEQFFGPGTRLTVL.

The gene calls are TRBV30 and TRBJ2-7; no firm D call. The CDR3 totals 11 residues. Germline V gene sequence: CDR1 GTSNPN, CDR2 SVGIG (reference sequence). V was pared by 0 bases and J by 5 bases, with 5 bases between. CDR3 amino acids: CAWSVSHEQYF. In DNA, the CDR3 is TGTGCCTGGAGTGTTTCCCACGAGCAGTACTTC.

This clonotype has only a few counts. This sequence joins TRBV6-5 and TRBJ2-1, with D maybe TRBD1 (5 bases). The CDR3 spans 17 residues. With 0 bases removed from V and 9 bases from J, the gap between germline ends came to 21 bases. Germline lookup yields CDR1 MNHEY and CDR2 SVGAGI. The chain's CDR3 is CASSYSLPEQDPGEQFF. The CDR3 DNA sequence: TGTGCCAGCAGTTACTCGTTGCCGGAACAGGACCCCGGTGAGCAGTTCTTC.

This clonotype was seen ten or more times. The rearrangement uses TRBV5-1 and TRBJ2-3, with 9 bases aligning to TRBD2. This CDR3 region has 16 residues. With 0 bases clipped from V and 2 bases from J, the junction kept 4 bases outside the gene matches. Germline V gives CDR1 SGHRS, CDR2 YFSETQ. The CDR3 sequence: CASSLVAGVLTDTQYF. In nucleotides, the CDR3 is TGCGCCAGCAGCTTGGTAGCGGGGGTCCTCACAGATACGCAGTATTTT.

This clonotype was counted between two and nine times. V is TRBV5-1 and J is TRBJ2-3; D not certain. Germline lookup yields CDR1 SGHRS and CDR2 YFSETQ. Trimming cost V 1 base and J 5 bases, with 8 bases left between them. The CDR3 sequence is 13 residues long. CDR3 protein: CASSLWIGDTQYF. CDR3 in DNA: TGCGCCAGCAGCTTGTGGATTGGAGATACGCAGTATTTT.

This clonotype was detected only a few times. V and J are TRBV10-3 and TRBJ1-1; D is ambiguous. V lost 8 bases and J 8 bases, leaving 12 bases between the germline ends. The CDR3 is made up of 11 amino acids. The germline V gene encodes CDR1 ENHRY and CDR2 SYGVKD. The CDR3 DNA reads as TGTGCCATCGGCCAGGATTACGAAGCTTTCTTT. It codes for CAIGQDYEAFF.

This clonotype turned up a few times. V usage is TRBV5-5 and J usage is TRBJ2-7; TRBD1 aligns across 7 bases. CDR3 length: 15 amino acids. Germline V gene lookup returns CDR1 SGHKS and CDR2 YYEKEE (reference sequence). J was trimmed by 3 bases and V by 5 bases; bases with no gene match: 11. The CDR3 here is CASSLDRAVLYEQYF. The CDR3 bases are TGTGCCAGCAGTCTTGACAGGGCGGTTCTCTACGAGCAGTACTTC.

This clonotype was counted a few times. The rearrangement joins TRBV5-8 to TRBJ1-5; D gene ambiguous. V gave up 4 bases and J gave up 0 bases, with 20 bases separating them. The CDR3 runs 18 residues. CDR1 and CDR2 (germline): SGHTS, YDEGEE. The CDR3 DNA reads TGTGCCAGCAGCGGGGAAACGGCTCGTCTCTATAGCAATCAGCCCCAGCATTTT. It translates to CASSGETARLYSNQPQHF.